Sequencing of this T cell receptor beta chain was carried out in a study of T-cell reconstitution after alpha-beta-depleted transplantation in children. This clonotype was seen repeatedly, ten times or more. Its specificity is not known. Preparing the TCRbeta library involved the use of unique molecular identifiers. TCRdb recomputed calls from the PCR reads with MiXCR, one row per CDR3 protein. The repertoire holds over 450,000 distinct CDR3 sequences, with about 10% as singletons. V was trimmed by 3 bases and J by 5 bases, leaving 10 bases between them. Germline CDR1 is MGHDK and CDR2 is SYGVNS. This CDR3 comprises 14 residues. Broader study findings: Surviving thymic progenitors and recipient T cells were the source of high TCRbeta diversity at day 60 in some patients. Counts and diversity of T cells one year after transplant came mostly from newly produced T cells.

The sequenced sample was PBMCs, obtained before TCRalphabeta/CD19-depleted stem cell transplant. This rearrangement joins TRBV25-1 to TRBJ2-2; no reliable D call. This clonotype was sampled from a child aged 2 to 10 with inherited bone marrow failure, due to receive a stem cell transplant. The CDR3 spells CASSDPTRTGELFF. The CDR3 coding sequence is TGTGCCAGCAGTGATCCCACACGGACCGGGGAGCTGTTTTTT.